These T cell receptor beta chains were read from a single sample in a study of blood T cell repertoires in COVID-19. Profiling relied on immunoSEQ multiplex PCR, and the TCRdb table lists in-frame clones only, not all of them. Among 200,000 to 300,000 clones listed, about 90% were seen once. What was sequenced was peripheral blood. The receptors shown here come from a woman aged 40 to 50 with acute or convalescent COVID-19. Both conserved end residues are part of each CDR3. Each record gives: V gene, J gene, D gene, clone size, CDR3 DNA, CDR3 protein. A D gene is named only where the DNA matches it firmly. The size field is filled for only some rows; it gives once, few, many or a size class.

>TRBV7-2|TRBJ2-5|TRBD2|NA
TGTGCCAGCAGCCGTGTAGCGGGGCGGTTCGGCGAGACCCAGTACTTC
CASSRVAGRFGETQYF
>TRBV5-8|TRBJ1-2|TRBD1|NA
TGTGCCAGCAGCCTACGACAGGGGCCGCGATATGGCTACACCTTC
CASSLRQGPRYGYTF
>TRBV5-1|TRBJ1-4|TRBD1|NA
TGCGCCAGCAGCTTACAGGGGGCTCCTAATGAAAAACTGTTTTTT
CASSLQGAPNEKLFF
>TRBV19|TRBJ1-2|NA|NA
TGTGCCAGTAGTATTAACAGGAACTATGGCTACACCTTC
CASSINRNYGYTF
>TRBV2|TRBJ2-3|NA|NA
TGTGCCAGCAGTGAAGGGAGGAGCACAGATACGCAGTATTTT
CASSEGRSTDTQYF
>TRBV10-2|TRBJ1-2|NA|NA
TGCGCCAGCAGTGAGTCGCGTTTAGAGAACCTTAACTATGGCGGCTACACCTTC
CASSESRLENLNYGGYTF
>TRBV11-2|TRBJ1-6|TRBD1|NA
TGTGCCAGCAGCTTAGGGGGGACAGGGGAAAATTCACCCCTCCACTTT
CASSLGGTGENSPLHF
>TRBV5-1|TRBJ1-1|NA|once
TGCGCCAGCACCCTCGCGGCAGGGTGGGGTGAAGCTTTCTTT
CASTLAAGWGEAFF
>TRBV19|TRBJ1-1|NA|once
TGTGCCAGTAGTGAGTCACGGGGAAGTAACACTGAAGCTTTCTTT
CASSESRGSNTEAFF
>TRBV5-1|TRBJ2-1|TRBD2|NA
TGCGCCAGCAGCTTGGGCGGGGGTTACTACAATGAGCAGTTCTTC
CASSLGGGYYNEQFF
>TRBV3-1/TRBV3-2|TRBJ1-1|NA|NA
TGTGCCAGCAGCCAAGCGCTTGGGGGGGCTGATGAAGCTTTCTTT
CASSQALGGADEAFF
>TRBV12-3/TRBV12-4|TRBJ2-1|TRBD1|NA
TGTGCCAGCAGTTTCTATTGGACAGGGATTAGGATCTTC
CASSFYWTGIRIF
>TRBV2|TRBJ1-5|TRBD1|NA
TGTGCCAGCAGTGGGGAGGACAGGGGGCGTCGAGGCAATCAGCCCCAGCATTTT
CASSGEDRGRRGNQPQHF
>TRBV7-6|TRBJ2-1|TRBD2|NA
TGTGCCAGCAGCCAAAAGCGGGGGGGAAGCTCCTACAATGAGCAGTTCTTC
CASSQKRGGSSYNEQFF
>TRBV5-6|TRBJ1-5|NA|NA
TGTGCCAGCAGCTTGGAGGGAAGGAGGAATCAGCCCCAGCATTTT
CASSLEGRRNQPQHF
>TRBV4-1|TRBJ1-1|NA|NA
TGCGCCAGCAGCCAAGATAGGGGGTTCTTAATGAACACTGAAGCTTTCTTT
CASSQDRGFLMNTEAFF
>TRBV6-4|TRBJ2-1|TRBD2|NA
TGTGCCAGCAGTGACCCTCAGCGGGGGGGCTCCTACAATGAGCAGTTCTTC
CASSDPQRGGSYNEQFF
>TRBV19|TRBJ1-5|NA|NA
TGTGCCAGTAGTTCCTTACAGGGACCTCTCTTGCCCCAGCATTTT
CASSSLQGPLLPQHF
>TRBV19|TRBJ1-4|TRBD1|few
TGTGCCTCCTACACACAGGGGAGAACTAATGAAAAACTGTTTTTT
CASYTQGRTNEKLFF
>TRBV5-8|TRBJ1-3|TRBD1|NA
TGTGCCAGCAGCCCCGGACAGGACTCTGGAAACACCATATATTTT
CASSPGQDSGNTIYF
>TRBV2|TRBJ1-6|TRBD1|once
TGTGCCAGCAGCCCCCAGGGGACAGGGAAGAATTCACCCCTCCACTTT
CASSPQGTGKNSPLHF
>TRBV5-1|TRBJ1-4|NA|NA
TGCGCCAGCAGTCTCCAGGGGCTCCCTAAAGGGAATGAAAAACTGTTTTTT
CASSLQGLPKGNEKLFF
>TRBV10-1|TRBJ2-1|NA|NA
TGCGCCAGCAGTGAAAGGGGCAGGGGAGTAAATGAGCAGTTCTTC
CASSERGRGVNEQFF
>TRBV10-1|TRBJ1-5|NA|NA
TGCGCCAGCAACATCGGGACACATAGCAATCAGCCCCAGCATTTT
CASNIGTHSNQPQHF
>TRBV27|TRBJ2-3|TRBD2|NA
TGTGCCAGCAGATTCGGGGGGAGGGTATCTTCCGCAGATACGCAGTATTTT
CASRFGGRVSSADTQYF
>TRBV5-1|TRBJ2-1|NA|NA
TGCGCCAGCAGCTTGGACAGGCCCTCCTACAATGAGCAGTTCTTC
CASSLDRPSYNEQFF
>TRBV15|TRBJ1-2|NA|few
TGTGCCACCGCAGGGGTCTATGGCTACACCTTC
CATAGVYGYTF
>TRBV6-5|TRBJ2-3|NA|NA
TGTGCCAGCACGACGGGTATGACAGATACGCAGTATTTT
CASTTGMTDTQYF
>TRBV7-6|TRBJ1-5|NA|NA
TGTGCCAGCAGCTTATATGGACAGTATAATCAGCCCCAGCATTTT
CASSLYGQYNQPQHF
>TRBV24-1|TRBJ2-3|TRBD2|NA
TGTGCCACCAGTGATTTGGGACTAGCGGGGCTTGGAGATACGCAGTATTTT
CATSDLGLAGLGDTQYF
>TRBV27|TRBJ2-3|NA|NA
TGTGCCAGCAGTTCATGGACAGGCACAGATACGCAGTATTTT
CASSSWTGTDTQYF
>TRBV7-9|TRBJ1-2|TRBD1|NA
TGTGCCAGCAGCTTAGCGGACAGGGACGGCTACACCTTC
CASSLADRDGYTF
>TRBV19|TRBJ2-6|TRBD1|once
TGTGCCAGTAGGCCTACCGGGACAGGGGGTTCCTCTGGGGCCAACGTCCTGACTTTC
CASRPTGTGGSSGANVLTF
>TRBV6-1|TRBJ1-1|NA|NA
TGTGCCAGCAGTGAGCTGGGAGGAGGCACTGAAGCTTTCTTT
CASSELGGGTEAFF
>TRBV18|TRBJ1-2|NA|NA
TGTGCCAGCTCACCTTCGGACAGATTCTATGGCTACACCTTC
CASSPSDRFYGYTF
>TRBV5-6|TRBJ1-2|TRBD1|NA
TGTGCCAGCAATACAGGGGTAGGGTATGGCTACACCTTC
CASNTGVGYGYTF
>TRBV2|TRBJ2-3|NA|NA
TGTGCCAGCAGGCCTTGGGGGGAGGAGGGCACAGATACGCAGTATTTT
CASRPWGEEGTDTQYF
>TRBV27|TRBJ2-2|NA|NA
TGTGCCAGCAGTATTATAGCTGGAAACACCGGGGAGCTGTTTTTT
CASSIIAGNTGELFF
>TRBV12-3/TRBV12-4|TRBJ1-2|NA|NA
TGTGCCAGCAGTTTACGGGGGATTGATGGCTACACCTTC
CASSLRGIDGYTF
>TRBV6-6|TRBJ2-6|NA|once
TGTGCCAGCAGTTACGATCCCGAGGCTGGGGCCAACGTCCTGACTTTC
CASSYDPEAGANVLTF
>TRBV2|TRBJ1-1|TRBD1|NA
TGTGCCAGCAGTGGACAGGGGTACACTGAAGCTTTCTTT
CASSGQGYTEAFF
>TRBV4-2|TRBJ2-1|NA|NA
TGTGCCAGCAGCCAAGCGTCTGGGAGCTCCTACAATGAGCAGTTCTTC
CASSQASGSSYNEQFF
>TRBV3-1/TRBV3-2|TRBJ1-1|NA|NA
TGTGCCAGCAGCCAAGGACAGGCTGAAGCTTTCTTT
CASSQGQAEAFF
>TRBV6-4|TRBJ2-3|NA|NA
TGTGCCAGCAGTGAGAGTTCCTTCACAGATACGCAGTATTTT
CASSESSFTDTQYF
>TRBV2|TRBJ1-5|NA|NA
TGTGCCAGCAGTCGGACAGCCGCGGGCAATCAGCCCCAGCATTTT
CASSRTAAGNQPQHF
>TRBV5-1|TRBJ1-5|TRBD1|NA
TGCGCCAGCTCATATACGACAGGGCCCAATCAGCCCCAGCATTTT
CASSYTTGPNQPQHF
>TRBV2|TRBJ1-6|NA|NA
TGTGCCAGCATCGGTCAGGGGAATTCACCCCTCCACTTT
CASIGQGNSPLHF
>TRBV25-1|TRBJ2-3|NA|NA
TGTGCCAGCAGTAGATCGAGAACGGGGATTAGCACAGATACGCAGTATTTT
CASSRSRTGISTDTQYF
>TRBV6-6|TRBJ1-2|NA|NA
TGTGCCAGCAGCACCGGTGGGGGGGCGAACTATGGCTACACCTTC
CASSTGGGANYGYTF
>TRBV15|TRBJ2-5|NA|NA
TGTGCCACCAGCAGCCTTACAGGGCTAGAAGAGACCCAGTACTTC
CATSSLTGLEETQYF
>TRBV5-1|TRBJ2-5|TRBD2|NA
TGCGCCAGCAGCTTGGAAAGCGGGGGGGCTGAAGAGACCCAGTACTTC
CASSLESGGAEETQYF
>TRBV30|TRBJ2-3|TRBD2|NA
TGTGCCTGGAGTTCCGGGAGGGATACGCAGTATTTT
CAWSSGRDTQYF
>TRBV6-4|TRBJ2-3|TRBD2|NA
TGTGCCAGCAGCCCGGAATCAATAGCGGGGGGGCGAGATACGCAGTATTTT
CASSPESIAGGRDTQYF
>TRBV19|TRBJ1-5|NA|once
TGTGCCAGTAGTATAAGGGTATCGGGGAGTGGTAGTCAGCCCCAGCATTTT
CASSIRVSGSGSQPQHF
>TRBV7-2|TRBJ1-2|TRBD1|few
TGTGCCAGCCGAAAGACAGGACAGGGAAACCTCCTCTATGGCTACACCTTC
CASRKTGQGNLLYGYTF
>TRBV2|TRBJ2-5|TRBD1|NA
TGTGCCAGCTTAAACCGGGACAGGGTCGAGACCCAGTACTTC
CASLNRDRVETQYF
>TRBV19|TRBJ2-2|NA|NA
TGTGCCAGTAGTATAAGTGGGGCCACCGGGGAGCTGTTTTTT
CASSISGATGELFF
>TRBV20-1|TRBJ2-1|TRBD2|NA
TGCAGTGCTAGTTGGGGTAGCGGGGGCCATGAGCAGTTCTTC
CSASWGSGGHEQFF
>TRBV14|TRBJ1-2|NA|few
TGTGCCAGCAGCCTCACAGGACAGTTCTACACCTTC
CASSLTGQFYTF
>TRBV5-1|TRBJ1-4|NA|NA
TGCGCCAGCAGCTTGGGCGCAACTAATGAAAAACTGTTTTTT
CASSLGATNEKLFF